The rows below give T cell receptor beta chains drawn from one sample of a study of CD8 T cells in ankylosing spondylitis. TCRdb passed the 5' RACE reads through MiXCR, listing each CDR3 protein once. The sample has some 63,000 distinct CDR3 sequences; 6.2% are singletons. The specimen sequenced was synovial fluid, either unsorted or a sorted T cell fraction (not recorded which). The receptors shown here come from a male donor with ankylosing spondylitis. Both conserved end residues are part of each CDR3. Each record gives: V gene, D gene, J gene, clone size, CDR3 protein, CDR3 DNA. The D gene is left open where the match is weak. Clone size is not always given. Where it is, it says once, few, many or a class for expanded clones.

V: TRBV7-2; D: NA; J: TRBJ2-2; size: NA; CDR3: CASSLARWEALANTGELFF; DNA: TGTGCCAGCAGCTTAGCTCGGTGGGAGGCGTTGGCGAACACCGGGGAGCTGTTTTTT
V: TRBV12-3/TRBV12-4; D: NA; J: TRBJ1-2; size: few; CDR3: CASSLRAGVQQGYTF; DNA: TGTGCCAGCAGTTTAAGGGCAGGGGTTCAACAAGGCTACACCTTC
V: TRBV20-1; D: NA; J: TRBJ2-1; size: many; CDR3: CSARDNSIYNEQFF; DNA: TGCAGTGCTAGAGATAATTCCATTTACAATGAGCAGTTCTTC
V: TRBV7-2; D: NA; J: TRBJ2-3; size: NA; CDR3: CASSSLDHTDTQYF; DNA: TGTGCCAGCAGCTCGCTGGACCACACAGATACGCAGTATTTT
V: TRBV5-1; D: TRBD1; J: TRBJ1-5; size: many; CDR3: CASSPGQGFQPQHF; DNA: TGCGCCAGCAGCCCGGGACAGGGGTTCCAGCCCCAGCATTTT
V: TRBV5-1; D: TRBD1; J: TRBJ1-6; size: few; CDR3: CASSLARGPNSPLHF; DNA: TGCGCCAGCAGCTTGGCCAGGGGGCCTAATTCACCCCTCCACTTT
V: TRBV28; D: TRBD1; J: TRBJ2-7; size: many; CDR3: CASRPGGSYEQYF; DNA: TGTGCCAGCAGACCAGGGGGCTCCTACGAGCAGTACTTC
V: TRBV20-1; D: TRBD2; J: TRBJ2-3; size: NA; CDR3: CSAPTRLAGGFTQYF; DNA: TGCAGTGCCCCAACCAGACTAGCGGGAGGGTTTACGCAGTATTTT
V: TRBV27; D: TRBD2; J: TRBJ2-1; size: NA; CDR3: CASSFRYLSGRMNNEQFF; DNA: TGTGCCAGCAGTTTTAGATACCTCTCCGGGAGGATGAACAATGAGCAGTTCTTC
V: TRBV10-3; D: NA; J: TRBJ2-1; size: many; CDR3: CAISARRATSSYNEQFF; DNA: TGTGCCATCAGTGCCCGGAGGGCTACAAGCTCCTACAATGAGCAGTTCTTC
V: TRBV29-1; D: NA; J: TRBJ1-2; size: many; CDR3: CSVDSGVDGYTF; DNA: TGCAGCGTTGATTCCGGGGTTGATGGCTACACCTTC
V: TRBV7-2; D: NA; J: TRBJ2-7; size: many; CDR3: CASTPLGRAGYEQYF; DNA: TGTGCCAGCACCCCCCTGGGCAGGGCGGGGTACGAGCAGTACTTC
V: TRBV18; D: NA; J: TRBJ2-7; size: NA; CDR3: CASSPFSATTNEQYF; DNA: TGTGCCAGCTCACCTTTTTCAGCCACCACTAACGAGCAGTACTTC
V: TRBV7-8; D: TRBD2; J: TRBJ2-1; size: few; CDR3: CASSVAGEGDNEQFF; DNA: TGTGCCAGCAGCGTAGCGGGAGAGGGGGACAATGAGCAGTTCTTC
V: TRBV28; D: NA; J: TRBJ2-3; size: many; CDR3: CASSLFTKRTDTQYF; DNA: TGTGCCAGCAGTTTATTCACAAAGCGCACAGATACGCAGTATTTT
V: TRBV28; D: NA; J: TRBJ2-7; size: NA; CDR3: CASSTPGVREQYF; DNA: TGTGCCAGCAGCACCCCTGGTGTTCGCGAGCAGTACTTC
V: TRBV7-9; D: NA; J: TRBJ2-5; size: few; CDR3: CASSFGGGQETQYF; DNA: TGTGCCAGCAGCTTCGGGGGAGGACAGGAGACCCAGTACTTC
V: TRBV20-1; D: TRBD1; J: TRBJ2-1; size: many; CDR3: CSARGNRGQPGNEQFF; DNA: TGCAGTGCTAGGGGAAACAGGGGGCAACCGGGCAATGAGCAGTTCTTC
V: TRBV7-2; D: TRBD1; J: TRBJ2-1; size: many; CDR3: CASSPNRGPNEQFF; DNA: TGTGCCAGCAGCCCGAACAGGGGTCCTAATGAGCAGTTCTTC
V: TRBV7-3; D: TRBD1; J: TRBJ1-1; size: NA; CDR3: CASSSQGPNTEAFF; DNA: TGTGCCAGCAGCTCACAGGGGCCGAACACTGAAGCTTTCTTT
V: TRBV29-1; D: NA; J: TRBJ2-5; size: many; CDR3: CSVRTDQETQYF; DNA: TGCAGCGTCAGGACAGACCAAGAGACCCAGTACTTC
V: TRBV4-1; D: TRBD1; J: TRBJ2-2; size: NA; CDR3: CASSHHTGGRGTGELFF; DNA: TGCGCCAGCAGCCATCATACAGGGGGCAGGGGCACCGGGGAGCTGTTTTTT
V: TRBV7-2; D: TRBD2; J: TRBJ2-1; size: few; CDR3: CASSPGTSRLNEQFF; DNA: TGTGCCAGCAGCCCCGGGACTAGCAGGCTTAATGAGCAGTTCTTC
V: TRBV19; D: NA; J: TRBJ2-1; size: many; CDR3: CASSMRDGYNEQFF; DNA: TGTGCCAGTAGTATGAGGGACGGCTACAATGAGCAGTTCTTC
V: TRBV29-1; D: TRBD1; J: TRBJ1-5; size: few; CDR3: CSVQGQGDQPQHF; DNA: TGCAGCGTCCAAGGGCAGGGGGATCAGCCCCAGCATTTT
V: TRBV20-1; D: NA; J: TRBJ1-5; size: many; CDR3: CSARVGGSNQPQHF; DNA: TGCAGTGCTAGAGTAGGAGGAAGCAATCAGCCCCAGCATTTT
V: TRBV6-1; D: TRBD1; J: TRBJ1-5; size: many; CDR3: CASHDRGGLQPQHF; DNA: TGTGCCAGCCACGACAGGGGGGGGCTTCAGCCCCAGCATTTT
V: TRBV5-1; D: TRBD1; J: TRBJ1-2; size: many; CDR3: CASSLRQGGGSGYTF; DNA: TGCGCCAGCAGCTTGCGACAGGGTGGGGGTAGTGGCTACACCTTC
V: TRBV12-3/TRBV12-4; D: TRBD2; J: TRBJ2-3; size: few; CDR3: CASSKFRASGSTDTQYF; DNA: TGTGCCAGCAGCAAGTTCAGGGCTAGCGGGAGTACAGATACGCAGTATTTT
V: TRBV6-1; D: NA; J: TRBJ1-1; size: many; CDR3: CASSRLQGNTEAFF; DNA: TGTGCCAGCAGCCGACTACAGGGGAACACTGAAGCTTTCTTT
V: TRBV7-2; D: TRBD2; J: TRBJ2-7; size: few; CDR3: CASSLETSGAPGQYF; DNA: TGTGCCAGCAGCCTCGAGACTAGCGGGGCCCCCGGGCAGTACTTC
V: TRBV20-1; D: NA; J: TRBJ2-7; size: many; CDR3: CSAARPLGPRSSYEQYF; DNA: TGCAGTGCCGCAAGGCCCCTGGGCCCTCGAAGCTCCTACGAGCAGTACTTC
V: TRBV7-9; D: TRBD1; J: TRBJ1-1; size: NA; CDR3: CASSFLRDREMNTEAFF; DNA: TGTGCCAGCAGCTTCCTCCGGGACAGGGAAATGAACACTGAAGCTTTCTTT
V: TRBV7-9; D: NA; J: TRBJ1-4; size: many; CDR3: CASSFGASTNEKLFF; DNA: TGTGCCAGCAGCTTTGGAGCTTCAACTAATGAAAAACTGTTTTTT
V: TRBV20-1; D: NA; J: TRBJ2-3; size: many; CDR3: CSARDFRTDTQYF; DNA: TGCAGTGCTAGGGATTTCCGCACAGATACGCAGTATTTT
V: TRBV3-1; D: TRBD2; J: TRBJ2-1; size: few; CDR3: CASSQGLAGGGEQFF; DNA: TGTGCCAGCAGCCAAGGGCTAGCGGGAGGGGGTGAGCAGTTCTTC
V: TRBV5-5; D: NA; J: TRBJ2-3; size: many; CDR3: CASSFSREDTQYF; DNA: TGTGCCAGCAGCTTTTCGAGGGAAGATACGCAGTATTTT